The rows below give T cell receptor beta chains drawn from one sample of a study of blood T cell repertoires in COVID-19. The assay was immunoSEQ multiplex PCR, and TCRdb's table has in-frame clones only and misses some. The data hold about 56,000 clones, with roughly nine tenths observed a single time. Sequenced input: peripheral blood. Receptor source: a woman in her sixties or seventies with COVID-19, enrolled during active disease. CDR3s include the opening cysteine and the closing phenylalanine or tryptophan. Clone size is stated in some rows and not others, as once, few, many or a class when expanded.

v_call clone_size cdr3_aa
TRBV28 few CASSSSGQGDEQYF
TRBV6-4 - CASSPGQGHNEQFF
TRBV4-2 - CASSQDLTGNYNSPLHF
TRBV28 - CASRGRGDTEAFF
TRBV28 - CATLGGHEGRGGYTF
TRBV19 few CASSLQGLYNEQFF
TRBV5-4 - CASSTGNTEAFF
TRBV7-9 few CASSREQPISPLHF
TRBV10-2 - CASSDPQETQYF
TRBV30 - CAWNNQGSQPQHF
TRBV5-1 - CASSLEGPNTEAFF
TRBV29-1 - CSVAQGHSNQPQHF
TRBV11-2 - CASSSGHRLNEQYF
TRBV9 - CASSVAFTDTQYF
TRBV10-2 - CASRPPTGNFLAFF
TRBV20-1 - CSASWLLDTEAFF
TRBV9 few CASSVDTAANIQYF
TRBV4-3 - CASSQDARGSSYEQYF
TRBV2 - CASSRGSVAGAYEQYF
TRBV4-2 - CASSQVVLARGSFYEQYF
TRBV7-2 - CASSLALEQPQHF
TRBV19 - CASRNSGGHQPQHF
TRBV4-1 - CASSQEESLGGREETQYF
TRBV4-1 - CASSQDSARDTQVEKLFF
TRBV4-3 once CASSTGGQWVNTEAFF
TRBV2 - CASRVSRDNEQFF
TRBV6-5 - CASSYSLAGTYEQYF
TRBV2 - CATGGGGGNTIYF
TRBV5-5 - CASSLVVNMNTEAFF
TRBV6-5 - CASSYSNIGVYEQYF
TRBV9 few CASSARQGPTGELFF
TRBV5-1 - CASSLGQAGGEQYF
TRBV3-1/TRBV3-2 few CASSQPGGATNEKLFF
TRBV6-5 - CASRHGQFEAFF
TRBV5-6 - CASSLPGGDTQYF
TRBV20-1 - CSGVERNTIYF
TRBV7-2 - CASSSSGSMNTEAFF
TRBV29-1 - CSVVRDEETQYF
TRBV7-9 - CASSLQGQVGTSGYTF
TRBV11-3 - CASSLDPSNTEAFF
TRBV19 - CASSIGTLSAGEWETQYF
TRBV5-1 - CASSGGDRGPYEQYF
TRBV25-1 - CASSEGGHPYNEQFF
TRBV2 - CASTSGLAGANTGELFF
TRBV27 once CASSFRSGSSTDTQYF
TRBV19 few CASSIGSGPYNEQFF
TRBV3-1/TRBV3-2 few CASSQGTFNSNQPQHF
TRBV6-5 - CASSYSLIDTGELFF
TRBV5-1 - CASSLMMTGSGTEAFF
TRBV27 - CAIKGQETQYF
TRBV29-1 - CSAWWDRGEKLFF
TRBV27 once CASSYVYSSYNEQFF
TRBV12-3/TRBV12-4 once CASSLPAGYGYTF
TRBV7-9 - CASSLGGDPEAFF
TRBV4-2 - CASSQELTGRSNQPQHF